The 13 T cell receptor beta chains presented below share a single source sample, sequenced in a study of Tregs in tolerant kidney transplant recipients (dated by TCRdb to between 2019 and 2020). Library method: the immunoSEQ multiplex PCR assay. TCRdb provides this immuneACCESS table in a form limited to in-frame rearrangements. Some clones are lacking; in checked studies, under half of them reflect an unresolved V gene, and why the rest are absent is not known. In all, the sample holds 200,000 to 300,000 clones, and around 81% of those were seen once. The ten top clones hold 0.64% of the sample. Sequences were obtained from CD4+ T cells from blood. The source is a human donor in good health.

This rearrangement joins TRBV5-6 to TRBJ2-3, with D perhaps TRBD2 (6 bases). With 0 bases removed from V and 6 bases from J, the gap between germline ends came to 11 bases. This CDR3 contains 14 residues. In germline, CDR1 is SGHDT, CDR2 YYEEEE. This chain's CDR3 is CASSLGAGGDTQYF. The CDR3 DNA follows: TGTGCCAGCAGCTTGGGAGCGGGCGGCGATACGCAGTATTTT.

This chain connects TRBV5-4 to TRBJ2-7, with D perhaps assigned TRBD1 or TRBD2 (5 bases each). The CDR3 extends over 15 amino acids. CDR1 and CDR2 (germline): SGHNT, YYREEE (reference sequence). V was pared by 3 bases and J by 2 bases, with 15 bases between. The CDR3 DNA reads TGTGCCAGCAGCTCACCCGGGACCAACCCCTACGAGCAGTACTTC. Protein: CASSSPGTNPYEQYF. The complete variable domain, with remaining parts taken from reference TRBV5-4 and TRBJ2-7, reads ETGVTQSPTHLIKTRGQQVTLRCSSQSGHNTVSWYQQALGQGPQFIFQYYREEENGRGNFPPRFSGLQFPNYSSELNVNALELDDSALYLCASSSPGTNPYEQYFGPGTRLTVT.

In DNA, the CDR3 is TGTGCCAGCAGTGGCATTGGGGCCAACGTCCTGACTTTC. It yields the protein CASSGIGANVLTF. This chain uses TRBV6-1 with TRBJ2-6, with D hard to call. Per the germline V gene, CDR1 is MNHNS and CDR2 is SASEGT. Trimming pared 4 bases from V and 3 bases from J, leaving 4 bases between. This CDR3 spans 13 amino acids.

Comments on this clone: One junction end disagrees with the germline gene, perhaps due to a read error. The chain is built from TRBV7-3 and TRBJ1-1, with 11 bases lining up with TRBD1. The germline V gene encodes CDR1 SGHTA and CDR2 FQGTGA. The CDR3 runs to 15 residues. CDR3 loop: CASSSWDRGNAEAFF. The CDR3 DNA reads as TGTGCCAGCAGCTCCTGGGACAGGGGGAACGCTGAAGCTTTCTTT.

This chain links TRBV4-2 with TRBJ2-5; D is tentatively TRBD1 or TRBD2 (6 bases each). V was clipped by 4 bases and J by 5 bases, with 23 bases between them. This CDR3 is 17 amino acids long. The germline gives CDR1 LGHNA, CDR2 YNFKEQ. The CDR3 DNA reads TGTGCCAGCAGCCGAAGGGGGGTGGGTAGCGTAGGGGAGACCCAGTACTTC. Amino acids: CASSRRGVGSVGETQYF.

The chain carries TRBV5-1 and TRBJ1-4, with D possibly matching TRBD1 (5 bases). With 2 bases removed from V and 6 bases from J, the gap between germline ends came to 11 bases. CDR3 size: 14 residues. In germline, CDR1 is SGHRS, CDR2 YFSETQ. CDR3 sequence reads: CASSFGGLDEKLFF. The CDR3 nucleotides read TGCGCCAGCAGCTTCGGGGGTTTGGATGAAAAACTGTTTTTT.

The chain employs TRBV18 and TRBJ1-2; D possibly corresponds to TRBD1 (5 bases). The CDR3 has 17 residues. Germline V gene lookup returns CDR1 KGHSH and CDR2 LQKENI. V dropped 2 bases and J dropped 0 bases, with 16 bases sitting between them. Written as DNA, the CDR3 is TGTGCCAGCTCACCAAGGGCCAAGACAGCACCTAACTATGGCTACACCTTC. As protein: CASSPRAKTAPNYGYTF.

The CDR3 DNA follows: TGTGCCAGCAGTTATCTCCTGACTAGTCCAGGTGGTACGCAGTATTTT. The encoded protein is CASSYLLTSPGGTQYF. The rearrangement links TRBV6-6 to TRBJ2-3; perhaps TRBD2 as D (6 bases). The V end lost 3 bases, the J end lost 8 bases, and 21 bases lay between the germline ends. CDR1 and CDR2 (germline): MNHNY, SVGAGI (reference sequence). The CDR3 consists of 16 residues.

This clone was recorded a few times. This chain connects TRBV29-1 to TRBJ1-5; 10 positions agree with TRBD1. With V trimmed by 0 bases and J by 2 bases, 1 base remained unmatched. Germline lookup yields CDR1 SQVTM and CDR2 ANQGSEA. This CDR3 has 15 residues. CDR3 in amino acids: CSVEDGTGGNQPQHF. Here the CDR3 DNA reads TGCAGCGTTGAAGACGGGACAGGGGGCAATCAGCCCCAGCATTTT.

The chain employs TRBV23-1 and TRBJ2-1, with 7 positions matching TRBD1. TRBV23-1 is assigned to the ORF class and has an uncertain function. The CDR3 length is 14 residues. The V and J ends lost 8 bases and 7 bases, in that order; junction bases with no gene match: 11. In DNA form, the CDR3 reads TGCGCCAGCCCATCGGGGACAGACCCTAATGAGCAGTTCTTC. This sequence encodes CASPSGTDPNEQFF.

This clone was recorded a few times. The genes are TRBV18 and TRBJ1-3; 7 nucleotides line up with TRBD1. The CDR3 spans 16 residues. After removal of 3 bases from V and 0 bases from J, the junction contained 5 bases not matched to a gene. Germline CDR1 is KGHSH and CDR2 is LQKENI. The DNA of the CDR3 is TGTGCCAGCTCACCTGGGACAGCCACCTCTGGAAACACCATATATTTT. This translates into CASSPGTATSGNTIYF. The full variable domain, completed using reference TRBV18 and TRBJ1-3, is NAGVMQNPRHLVRRRGQEARLRCSPMKGHSHVYWYRQLPEEGLKFMVYLQKENIIDESGMPKERFSAEFPKEGPSILRIQQVVRGDSAAYFCASSPGTATSGNTIYFGEGSWLTVV.

This chain joins TRBV6-5 and TRBJ2-2, with 9 nucleotides matching TRBD2. V dropped 2 bases and J dropped 8; count of bases not matched to a gene: 6. Germline V gene sequence: CDR1 MNHEY, CDR2 SVGAGI. The length of the CDR3 is 15 residues. CDR3: CASSYPAGGPGELFF. Here the CDR3 DNA reads TGTGCCAGCAGTTACCCAGCGGGGGGACCTGGGGAGCTGTTTTTT.

This clone appeared a single time. This chain connects TRBV5-6 to TRBJ2-5; 7 positions agree with TRBD2. CDR1 and CDR2 (germline): SGHDT, YYEEEE. There are 14 residues in the CDR3. V dropped 1 base and J dropped 4; count of bases not matched to a gene: 4. This chain's CDR3 is CASSLWEGPETQYF. The CDR3 region has the DNA TGTGCCAGCAGCTTGTGGGAGGGACCAGAGACCCAGTACTTC. Full variable domain (remainder filled in from reference TRBV5-6 and TRBJ2-5): DAGVTQSPTHLIKTRGQQVTLRCSPKSGHDTVSWYQQALGQGPQFIFQYYEEEERQRGNFPDRFSGHQFPNYSSELNVNALLLGDSALYLCASSLWEGPETQYFGPGTRLLVL.